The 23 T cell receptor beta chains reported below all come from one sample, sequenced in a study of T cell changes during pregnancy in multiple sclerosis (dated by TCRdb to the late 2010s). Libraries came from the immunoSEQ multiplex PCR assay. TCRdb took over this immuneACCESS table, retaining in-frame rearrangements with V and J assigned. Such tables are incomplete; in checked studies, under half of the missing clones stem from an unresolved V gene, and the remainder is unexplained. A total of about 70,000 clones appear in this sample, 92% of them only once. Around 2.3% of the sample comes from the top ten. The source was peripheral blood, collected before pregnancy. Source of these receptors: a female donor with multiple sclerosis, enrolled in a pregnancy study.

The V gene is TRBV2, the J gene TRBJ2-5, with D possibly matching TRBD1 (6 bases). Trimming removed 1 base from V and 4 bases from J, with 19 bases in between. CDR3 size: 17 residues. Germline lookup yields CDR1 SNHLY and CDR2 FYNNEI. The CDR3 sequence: CASSEVIVPGVRETQYF. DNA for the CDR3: TGTGCCAGCAGTGAAGTTATAGTTCCAGGGGTACGAGAGACCCAGTACTTC.

CDR3 residues: CASSVLREGQLNEQFF. CDR3 bases: TGTGCCAGCAGCGTTCTGCGGGAGGGCCAACTTAATGAGCAGTTCTTC. The chain combines TRBV7-9 with TRBJ2-1, with 9 bases identical to TRBD2. Germline CDR1 and CDR2: SEHNR and FQNEAQ (reference sequence). The V segment lost 5 bases and the J segment 7 bases; nucleotides outside the gene matches: 12. This CDR3 spans 16 amino acids.

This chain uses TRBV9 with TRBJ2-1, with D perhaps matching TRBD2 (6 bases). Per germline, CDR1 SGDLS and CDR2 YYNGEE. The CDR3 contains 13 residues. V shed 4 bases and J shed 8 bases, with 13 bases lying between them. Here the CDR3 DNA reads TGTGCCAGCAGCCCCCCTAGCGTTCATGAGCAGTTCTTC. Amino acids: CASSPPSVHEQFF.

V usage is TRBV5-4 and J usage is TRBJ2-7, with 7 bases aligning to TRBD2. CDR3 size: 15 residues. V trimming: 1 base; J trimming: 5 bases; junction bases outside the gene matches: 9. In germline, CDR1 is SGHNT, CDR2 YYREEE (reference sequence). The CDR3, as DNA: TGTGCCAGCAGCTTGCCGACTACCGGGAGGAACGAGCAGTACTTC. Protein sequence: CASSLPTTGRNEQYF.

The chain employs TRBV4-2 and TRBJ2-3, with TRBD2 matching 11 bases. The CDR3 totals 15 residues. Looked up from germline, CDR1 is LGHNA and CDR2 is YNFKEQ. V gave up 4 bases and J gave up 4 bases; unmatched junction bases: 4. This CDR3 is CASSLLAGGPDTQYF. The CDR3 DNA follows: TGTGCCAGCAGCCTCTTAGCGGGAGGGCCAGATACGCAGTATTTT.

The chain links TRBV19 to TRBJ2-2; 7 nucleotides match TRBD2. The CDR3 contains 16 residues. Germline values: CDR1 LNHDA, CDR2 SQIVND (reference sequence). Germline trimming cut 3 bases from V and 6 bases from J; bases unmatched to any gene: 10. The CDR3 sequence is CASSISATSIAGELFF. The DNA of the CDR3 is TGTGCCAGTAGTATTTCGGCGACTAGCATAGCCGGGGAGCTGTTTTTT.

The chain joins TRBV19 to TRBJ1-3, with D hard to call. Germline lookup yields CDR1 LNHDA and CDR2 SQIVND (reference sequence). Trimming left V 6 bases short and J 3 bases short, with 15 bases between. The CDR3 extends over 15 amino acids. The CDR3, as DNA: TGTGCCAGTAGCAGTACGGGAGGGATTGGAAACACCATATATTTT. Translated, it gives CASSSTGGIGNTIYF.

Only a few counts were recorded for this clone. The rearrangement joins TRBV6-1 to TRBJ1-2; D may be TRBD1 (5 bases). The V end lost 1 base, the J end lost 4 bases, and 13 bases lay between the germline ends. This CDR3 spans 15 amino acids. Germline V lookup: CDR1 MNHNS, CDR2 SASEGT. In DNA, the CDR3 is TGTGCCAGCAGTGAAGGCAGGACACCAAGCTATGGCTACACCTTC. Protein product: CASSEGRTPSYGYTF.

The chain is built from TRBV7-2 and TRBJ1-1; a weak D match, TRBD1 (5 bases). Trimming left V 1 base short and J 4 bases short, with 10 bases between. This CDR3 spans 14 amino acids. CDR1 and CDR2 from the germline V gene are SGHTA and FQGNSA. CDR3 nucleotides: TGTGCCAGCAGCTTAGATATCGGGGGCACTGAAGCTTTCTTT. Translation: CASSLDIGGTEAFF.

CDR3 residues: CAWSPLTASGLANTGELFF. Written as DNA, the CDR3 is TGTGCCTGGAGTCCTCTTACGGCTAGCGGGCTCGCGAACACCGGGGAGCTGTTTTTT. The chain combines TRBV30 with TRBJ2-2; 8 nucleotides line up with TRBD2. After removal of 2 bases from V and 0 bases from J, the junction contained 14 bases not matched to a gene. This CDR3 has 19 amino acids. The germline CDR1 and CDR2 sequences are GTSNPN and SVGIG (reference sequence).

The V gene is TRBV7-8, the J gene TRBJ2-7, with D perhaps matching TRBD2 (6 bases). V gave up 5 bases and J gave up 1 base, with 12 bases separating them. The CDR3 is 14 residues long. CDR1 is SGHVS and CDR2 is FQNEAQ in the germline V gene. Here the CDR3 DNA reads TGTGCCAGCAGCCGTAGCGGCGGTTCCTACGAGCAGTACTTC. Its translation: CASSRSGGSYEQYF. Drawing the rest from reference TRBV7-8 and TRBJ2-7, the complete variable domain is GAGVSQSPRYKVAKRGQDVALRCDPISGHVSLFWYQQALGQGPEFLTYFQNEAQLDKSGLPSDRFFAERPEGSVSTLKIQRTQQEDSAVYLCASSRSGGSYEQYFGPGTRLTVT.

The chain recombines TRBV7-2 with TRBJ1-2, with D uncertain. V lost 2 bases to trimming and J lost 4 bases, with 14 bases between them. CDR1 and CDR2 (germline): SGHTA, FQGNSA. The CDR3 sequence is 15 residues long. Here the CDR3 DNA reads TGTGCCAGCAGCTTATTCCGGGGAGGAGGCTATGGCTACACCTTC. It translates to CASSLFRGGGYGYTF.

Written as DNA, the CDR3 is TGTGCCAGCAGCTTTGGGGGGCCGGGACTAGCGGGAGTTAATGAGCAGTTCTTC. This translates into CASSFGGPGLAGVNEQFF. The chain links TRBV11-2 to TRBJ2-1; TRBD2 agrees at 14 bases. Trimming at V came to 3 bases and at J to 7 bases, leaving 11 bases not matched to a gene. This CDR3 is built from 18 residues. The germline V gene has CDR1 SGHAT and CDR2 FQNNGV.

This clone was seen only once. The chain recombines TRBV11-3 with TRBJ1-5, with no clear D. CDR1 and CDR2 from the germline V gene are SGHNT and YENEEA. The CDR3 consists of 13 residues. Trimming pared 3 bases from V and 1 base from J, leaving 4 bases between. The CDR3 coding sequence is TGTGCCAGCAGCTTCTCCAGCAATCAGCCCCAGCATTTT. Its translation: CASSFSSNQPQHF.

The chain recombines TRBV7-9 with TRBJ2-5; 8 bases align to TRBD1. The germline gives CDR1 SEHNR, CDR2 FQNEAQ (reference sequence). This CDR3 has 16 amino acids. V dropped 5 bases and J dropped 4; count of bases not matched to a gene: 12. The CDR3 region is CASSTRQGMLRETQYF. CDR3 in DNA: TGTGCCAGCAGCACAAGACAGGGGATGTTACGAGAGACCCAGTACTTC.

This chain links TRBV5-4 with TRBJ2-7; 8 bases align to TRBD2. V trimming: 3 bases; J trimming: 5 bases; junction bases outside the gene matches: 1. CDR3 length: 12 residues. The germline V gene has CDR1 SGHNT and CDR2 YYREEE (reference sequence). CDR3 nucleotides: TGTGCCAGCAGCTCCGGGAGGGACGAGCAGTACTTC. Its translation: CASSSGRDEQYF. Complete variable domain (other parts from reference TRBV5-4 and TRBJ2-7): ETGVTQSPTHLIKTRGQQVTLRCSSQSGHNTVSWYQQALGQGPQFIFQYYREEENGRGNFPPRFSGLQFPNYSSELNVNALELDDSALYLCASSSGRDEQYFGPGTRLTVT.

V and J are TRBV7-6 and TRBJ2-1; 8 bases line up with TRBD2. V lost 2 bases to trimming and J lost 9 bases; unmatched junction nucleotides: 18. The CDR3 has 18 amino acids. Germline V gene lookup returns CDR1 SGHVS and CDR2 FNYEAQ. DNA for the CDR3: TGTGCCAGCAGCTTAACTCCTCCGGGACTAGTCCCTGCATCTGAGCAGTTCTTC. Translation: CASSLTPPGLVPASEQFF. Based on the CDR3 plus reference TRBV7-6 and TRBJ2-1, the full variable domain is GAGVSQSPRYKVTKRGQDVALRCDPISGHVSLYWYRQALGQGPEFLTYFNYEAQQDKSGLPNDRFSAERPEGSISTLTIQRTEQRDSAMYRCASSLTPPGLVPASEQFFGPGTRLTVL.

This CDR3 is CASSYERIQGNYGYTF. Written as DNA, the CDR3 is TGTGCCAGCAGTTACGAACGGATACAGGGAAACTATGGCTACACCTTC. The chain joins TRBV6-6 to TRBJ1-2; D may be TRBD1 (6 bases). The length of the CDR3 is 16 residues. Trimming stripped 2 bases from V and 2 bases from J, with 15 bases between. Germline loops: CDR1 MNHNY, CDR2 SVGAGI (reference sequence).

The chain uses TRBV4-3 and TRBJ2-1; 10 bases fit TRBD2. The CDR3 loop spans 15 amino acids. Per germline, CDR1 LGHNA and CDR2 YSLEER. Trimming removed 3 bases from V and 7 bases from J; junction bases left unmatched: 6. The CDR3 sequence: CASSQIAGGPNEQFF. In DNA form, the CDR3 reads TGCGCCAGCAGCCAGATAGCGGGAGGCCCTAATGAGCAGTTCTTC.

DNA of the CDR3: TGTGCCACCAGCAGAGATCTAGGAGATGGAGGGGAGCAGTTCTTC. It translates to CATSRDLGDGGEQFF. This rearrangement joins TRBV15 to TRBJ2-1; a possible D gene is TRBD2 (6 bases). The germline gives CDR1 LNHNV, CDR2 YYDKDF (reference sequence). V gave up 0 bases and J gave up 10 bases, with 16 bases separating them. This CDR3 has 15 residues.

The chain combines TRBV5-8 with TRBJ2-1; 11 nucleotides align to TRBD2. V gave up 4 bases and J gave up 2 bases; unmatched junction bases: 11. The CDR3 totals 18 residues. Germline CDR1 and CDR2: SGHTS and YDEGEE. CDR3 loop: CASSLESLAGGPYNEQFF. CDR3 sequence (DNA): TGTGCCAGCAGCCTTGAAAGCCTAGCGGGAGGCCCCTACAATGAGCAGTTCTTC.

The CDR3 here is CASSIRAAGRGEQYF. The CDR3 nucleotides read TGTGCCAGTAGTATTAGAGCGGCTGGGCGCGGCGAGCAGTACTTC. The chain is built from TRBV19 and TRBJ2-7; possible D gene TRBD2, 5 bases. Trimming left V 3 bases short and J 6 bases short, with 18 bases between. Per the germline V gene, CDR1 is LNHDA and CDR2 is SQIVND (reference sequence). This CDR3 contains 15 residues.

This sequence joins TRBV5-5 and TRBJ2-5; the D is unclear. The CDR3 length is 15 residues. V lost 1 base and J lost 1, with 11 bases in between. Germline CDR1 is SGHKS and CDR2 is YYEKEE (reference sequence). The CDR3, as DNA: TGTGCCAGCAGCTTGTTTCCGTCGGTCCAAGAGACCCAGTACTTC. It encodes CASSLFPSVQETQYF. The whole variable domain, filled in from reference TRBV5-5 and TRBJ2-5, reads DAGVTQSPTHLIKTRGQQVTLRCSPISGHKSVSWYQQVLGQGPQFIFQYYEKEERGRGNFPDRFSARQFPNYSSELNVNALLLGDSALYLCASSLFPSVQETQYFGPGTRLLVL.